The T cell receptor (beta chain) described here comes from a study of human T cells and chemical hapten exposure. About the study: Small pooled library volume differences chiefly drove per-sample TCR yield variation.

Trimming took 2 bases from V and 3 from J, leaving 11 bases between them. Germline CDR1 MDHEN, CDR2 SYDVKM. The CDR3 extends over 14 amino acids. Noted time point: healthy volunteer bleed at 6 weeks. Unseparated into fractions, whole blood served as the source from which total RNA was extracted. Library preparation tagged each individual cDNA molecule with a unique molecular identifier. Original analysis: Samples ranged from roughly 20,000 to 700,000 TCRs, with a median of around 100,000. Using its own MiXCR run on the RACE reads, TCRdb lists one record per CDR3 protein. The V and J calls reflect TCRdb's pipeline rather than the authors' work. The sample includes some 65,000 distinct CDR3 sequences, around 6.5% seen only once; the top ten take under 4.5%. In this sample, this clonotype turned up many times. Its antigen is not identified. Findings and caveats of the study: High-frequency TCRs, those above 1 in 1000, stayed the same after DPC sensitization.

This chain joins TRBV28 and TRBJ2-7; weak D call: TRBD2 (6 bases). Input material: whole blood. The clonotype originates from a female donor in good health. Some clones in this sample may be carry-over from other donors' samples. As DNA, the CDR3 is TGTGCCAGCAGTTTAGAATACGGGGGCTACGAGCAGTACTTC. Its translation is CASSLEYGGYEQYF.